Listed below are T cell receptor beta chains from one sample, sequenced in a study of cytomegalovirus exposure and HLA in healthy donors. Assay used: immunoSEQ multiplex PCR; TCRdb lists only in-frame clones, some missing. The sample lists around 89,000 clones, 81% occurring once. Sample: PBMCs. All receptors derive from a girl aged 2 to 9 in good health and CMV-seropositive. Both conserved end residues are trimmed from each CDR3.

TRBV27 ASSSSPNTEAF
TRBV2 ASSQNVDRAKL
TRBV27 ASSLGGNTEAF
TRBV15 ATSRETGTSGRSLEQY
TRBV10-3 AISREGDKDTQY
TRBV5-1 ASSLWRGDSSYNEQF
TRBV7-8 ASSSQGSREKLF
TRBV15 ATGGGSRETQY
TRBV10-3 AIQGGSNEKLF
TRBV4-1 ASSSWDTYGNTIY
TRBV2 ASSGADSNQPQH
TRBV13 ASSSRDNEQF
TRBV5-6 ASSFNRGETQY
TRBV28 ASSSVNTEAF
TRBV6-1 ASSEQGKRPGNTIY
TRBV7-8 ASSLGKGWTEAF
TRBV28 ASSRFSREGYT
TRBV2 ASSEGGQGPLRVQY
TRBV6-1 ASSEEGAGDTEAF
TRBV6-1 ASSEGFGGNEQY
TRBV6-5 ASKTGKTVYGYT
TRBV27 ASSLLAGKANNEQF
TRBV5-4 ASSSARDRGPDTDTQY
TRBV11-2 ASSVTGGYRTDTQY